Here is one T cell receptor (beta chain) with its context. Its antigen is currently unknown. The data stem from a study of blood T cells in healthy people across ages. Study results and caveats: Any conclusive comparison of naive versus antigen-experienced cells was prevented by using unsorted PBMCs.

Per the germline V gene, CDR1 is LNHDA and CDR2 is SQIVND (reference sequence). The CDR3 is 15 amino acids. After removal of 6 bases from V and 3 bases from J, the junction contained 9 bases not matched to a gene. PCR was performed a second time for about 7 to 11 cycles using a sample-barcoded 5' primer and a J-beta primer mix. Sequencing recovered at least 3 million CDR3-containing paired-end reads from each sample. One entry per CDR3 protein, called by TCRdb with MiXCR from the 5' RACE reads. This table has some 690,000 distinct CDR3 sequences, about a fifth appearing once. This clonotype was sampled from a man in his 70s in good health. Sequencing was carried out using blood. The V call is TRBV19, the J call TRBJ2-7; TRBD1 aligns across 9 bases. For the CDR3, the DNA is TGTGCCAGTAGACCCTACTGGACAGGGGTCTACGAGCAGTACTTC. Translated: CASRPYWTGVYEQYF.